The entry below describes one T cell receptor beta chain. The antigen it binds to is not known. No per-base quality is available; no much larger clone lies one base away. Relative to germline, V is missing 0 bases and J is missing 4 bases, with 16 bases of the junction outside any gene match. Based on the germline V gene (reference sequence), the CDR1 and CDR2 sequences are SEHNR and FQNEAQ. The CDR3 sequence holds 19 residues, the cysteine and phenylalanine included. The kept DNA is CDR3 alone, 57 bases in frame from the first base. The immunoSEQ Assay, a bias-controlled multiplex PCR, was used to amplify TCRbeta CDR3 regions from genomic DNA. The study's processing was this. The number of nucleated cells in each sample was estimated by amplification of reference gene primers within the assay. Sequence reads were collapsed and filtered to measure the absolute abundance of every unique TCRbeta CDR3 rearrangement. For each sample, productive Simpson clonality was calculated as the square root of Simpson's diversity index across productive rearrangements. Entries here come from immuneACCESS through TCRdb and include only in-frame sequences with V and J called. Some clones fail to appear in such tables; in the studies checked, an unresolved V gene covers under half of the shortfall, and the cause of the remainder is unknown. V and J calls and clone size are given by that table; D and trimming were obtained from the DNA. The table for this sample lists hundreds of thousands of clones; approximately 80% of them were counted only once. The biggest ten clones account for roughly 7% of the sample.

Each collaborating institution followed its own protocols to collect whole blood in K2EDTA tubes. For TCRbeta analysis, collaborator samples were shipped as frozen whole blood, as isolated PBMCs, or as DNA extracted from either sample type. The data belong to a study of blood T cell repertoires in COVID-19 (dated by TCRdb to 2020 to 2021). Context from the whole study: Collaborator samples came from the United States, Italy and Spain and covered acute and convalescent phases of COVID-19. Subjects who had been exposed to COVID-19, were actively infected with it, or had recovered from it provided the deeply sampled blood TCRbeta repertoires that made up the dataset. Samples were obtained from the ongoing ImmuneRACE study (first 160 participants) and from over 1,000 subjects provided by 6 global collaborators. A de-identified subject ID, COVID-19 status, age in years and sex were almost always included in the sample metadata. The material from the prospective study consisted of cDNA or gDNA derived from T cells, B-cell-depleted T cells, or PBMCs. The repertoires were released in a freely available public database intended as a resource for research on the immune response to SARS-CoV-2. Where HLA class I and class II types were available, the types were taken from metadata supplied by the sample provider, not from assay-based typing.

What the study reported, not specific to this receptor: Clinical and demographic metadata were provided uncurated, with the amount varying by source and participant.

This receptor was identified in a woman aged 45 to 65 with acute or convalescent COVID-19. The sample comprised peripheral blood. The rearrangement combines TRBV7-9 with TRBJ1-2, with TRBD1 identical over 8 junction bases. The bases are TGTGCCAGCAGCTTAGCTCAAGGACAGGGACGAAGAGACGGCTATGGCTACACCTTC. Its translation reads: CASSLAQGQGRRDGYGYTF.